Presented here are 24 T cell receptor beta chains from one specimen sequenced in a study of blood T cell repertoires in COVID-19. The repertoire was sequenced with immunoSEQ multiplex PCR; TCRdb's copy has only in-frame clones and lacks some. The profile shows hundreds of thousands of clones, 84% of them singletons. Sequenced material: peripheral blood. The receptors here all came from a human donor in a cohort sampled during active COVID-19.

The chain carries TRBV7-9 and TRBJ2-3, with D hard to call. CDR1 is SEHNR, CDR2 FQNEAQ, per germline (reference sequence). With 0 bases removed from V and 4 bases from J, the gap between germline ends came to 8 bases. The length of the CDR3 is 14 residues. The CDR3 loop is CASSLAVSADTQYF. The CDR3 DNA follows: TGTGCCAGCAGCTTAGCAGTAAGCGCAGATACGCAGTATTTT.

J is TRBJ1-2 and V is TRBV10-3; D may be TRBD1 (5 bases). Per the germline V gene, CDR1 is ENHRY and CDR2 is SYGVKD. There are 14 residues in the CDR3. Deletions cut 2 bases from V and 2 bases from J, with 9 bases between. In DNA, the CDR3 is TGTGCCATCAGTGAGGACAGCATCAACTATGGCTACACCTTC. Protein product: CAISEDSINYGYTF.

The rearrangement uses TRBV7-2 and TRBJ2-2; perhaps TRBD1 as D (6 bases). V was cut by 1 base and J by 1 base, with 10 bases left in between. CDR3 length equals 16 residues. CDR1 and CDR2 (germline): SGHTA, FQGNSA. The CDR3 nucleotides read TGTGCCAGCAGCTTAGTAGGGACAAGGAACACCGGGGAGCTGTTTTTT. This codes for CASSLVGTRNTGELFF.

The chain uses TRBV5-8 and TRBJ2-1; 7 bases line up with TRBD2. The CDR3 runs 17 residues. CDR1 and CDR2 (germline): SGHTS, YDEGEE. V was pared by 4 bases and J by 0 bases, with 10 bases of the junction left unmatched. CDR3 loop: CASSPDGGWSSYNEQFF. CDR3 coding DNA: TGTGCCAGCAGCCCGGACGGGGGGTGGAGCTCCTACAATGAGCAGTTCTTC.

This clone was detected a few times. This sequence joins TRBV7-3 and TRBJ1-5, with D unresolved. Germline V lookup: CDR1 SGHTA, CDR2 FQGTGA. The CDR3 loop spans 13 amino acids. Between the trimmed V and J ends, which lost 6 bases and 4 bases, there was a span of 10 bases. Here the CDR3 reads CASSPNTNQPQHF. CDR3 nucleotides: TGTGCCAGCAGTCCGAACACGAATCAGCCCCAGCATTTT.

The V call is TRBV5-1, the J call TRBJ2-5; possibly TRBD1 for D (5 bases). CDR3 length: 15 amino acids. V was trimmed by 4 bases and J by 8 bases, leaving 21 bases between them. Germline CDR1 is SGHRS and CDR2 is YFSETQ. This chain's CDR3 is CASSQGQTPVETQYF. CDR3 nucleotide sequence: TGCGCCAGCAGCCAAGGACAAACTCCAGTGGAAACCCAGTACTTC.

This clone was recorded a few times. V is TRBV29-1 and J is TRBJ1-1, with 7 bases identical to TRBD1. The CDR3 length is 12 residues. Germline loops: CDR1 SQVTM, CDR2 ANQGSEA. The V gene end was trimmed by 7 bases and the J gene end by 5 bases; junction bases not matched to a gene: 7. This CDR3 is CSAKQGRTEAFF. In DNA, the CDR3 is TGCAGCGCCAAACAGGGGAGGACTGAAGCTTTCTTT.

The chain employs TRBV10-3 and TRBJ2-1; 7 bases agree with TRBD2. The CDR3 is made up of 17 amino acids. Germline V lookup: CDR1 ENHRY, CDR2 SYGVKD. Trimming at V came to 10 bases and at J to 1 base, leaving 16 bases not matched to a gene. The CDR3 nucleotides read TGTGCCACCGGGAGGAAGCCAGGGCCCATTTCCTACAATGAGCAGTTCTTC. Encoded protein: CATGRKPGPISYNEQFF.

The rearrangement joins TRBV5-6 to TRBJ1-1, with D tentatively TRBD1 (5 bases). The CDR3 is 15 residues long. Germline V CDR1 and CDR2: SGHDT, YYEEEE. V was clipped by 0 bases and J by 5 bases, with 14 bases between them. In nucleotides, the CDR3 is TGTGCCAGCAGCTTGGACCCAGGGACTGATACTGAAGCTTTCTTT. This encodes CASSLDPGTDTEAFF. The variable domain in full, completed from reference TRBV5-6 and TRBJ1-1, reads DAGVTQSPTHLIKTRGQQVTLRCSPKSGHDTVSWYQQALGQGPQFIFQYYEEEERQRGNFPDRFSGHQFPNYSSELNVNALLLGDSALYLCASSLDPGTDTEAFFGQGTRLTVV.

The chain recombines TRBV2 with TRBJ2-3, with 9 bases aligning to TRBD2. Germline CDR1 is SNHLY and CDR2 is FYNNEI. The CDR3 runs 17 residues. Trimming at V came to 4 bases and at J to 1 base, leaving 9 bases not matched to a gene. The CDR3: CASSVSSAGGRTDTQYF. The CDR3 DNA follows: TGTGCCAGCAGTGTGTCATCCGCGGGGGGGCGCACAGATACGCAGTATTTT.

The chain carries TRBV4-1 and TRBJ1-4; 9 bases fit TRBD1. This CDR3 region has 15 residues. Germline-derived CDR1 and CDR2 are MGHRA and YSYEKL. J was trimmed by 5 bases and V by 2 bases; bases with no gene match: 3. Here the CDR3 reads CASSQTGTGNEKLFF. The CDR3 DNA is TGCGCCAGCAGCCAAACCGGGACAGGGAATGAAAAACTGTTTTTT.

The chain couples TRBV19 to TRBJ2-1; D might be TRBD1 (6 bases). This CDR3 spans 15 amino acids. CDR1 is LNHDA and CDR2 is SQIVND in the germline V gene (reference sequence). Trimming left V 2 bases short and J 2 bases short, with 10 bases between. CDR3 nucleotide sequence: TGTGCCAGTAGTATAATGCAGGGGCCCTACAATGAGCAGTTCTTC. This sequence encodes CASSIMQGPYNEQFF.

The rearrangement links TRBV4-2 to TRBJ2-1; weak D call: TRBD2 (5 bases). Germline V lookup: CDR1 LGHNA, CDR2 YNFKEQ. V lost 3 bases, J lost 8 bases, and 11 bases lay in between. The CDR3 is 13 residues long. The CDR3 bases are TGTGCCAGCAGCCACCAAGGAGGCGATGAGCAGTTCTTC. As protein: CASSHQGGDEQFF.

The V call is TRBV15, the J call TRBJ2-7, with 8 bases fitting TRBD2. Germline-derived CDR1 and CDR2 are LNHNV and YYDKDF (reference sequence). J was trimmed by 2 bases and V by 1 base; bases with no gene match: 4. The CDR3 contains 15 residues. The CDR3 sequence: CATSRGGGRAYEQYF. The CDR3 nucleotides are TGTGCCACCAGCAGAGGCGGGGGGAGGGCCTACGAGCAGTACTTC.

V and J are TRBV6-5 and TRBJ1-3, with TRBD1 as a possible D gene (5 bases). The ends were cut back, 7 bases at V and 0 bases at J, with 10 bases in the middle. Germline CDR1 and CDR2: MNHEY and SVGAGI. The CDR3 contains 14 residues. The CDR3 protein is CASTGLHSGNTIYF. As DNA, the CDR3 is TGTGCCAGCACAGGGCTACACTCTGGAAACACCATATATTTT.

This chain joins TRBV13 and TRBJ2-7; 11 bases are a match to TRBD2. The CDR3 totals 14 residues. Germline V gives CDR1 PRHDT, CDR2 FYEKMQ (reference sequence). Losses at the gene ends were 4 bases for V and 13 bases for J; bases not matched to a gene: 12. The CDR3 loop is CASSSPGLAAVPYF. CDR3 bases: TGTGCCAGCAGCTCTCCGGGACTAGCGGCGGTACCTTACTTC.

The V call is TRBV28, the J call TRBJ1-1; the match to TRBD1 covers 11 bases. This CDR3 comprises 17 residues. Germline trimming cut 5 bases from V and 6 bases from J; bases unmatched to any gene: 14. Germline V gene lookup returns CDR1 MDHEN and CDR2 SYDVKM. CDR3: CASSPASIGQGAAEAFF. The CDR3 bases are TGTGCCAGCAGTCCAGCATCCATCGGACAGGGGGCTGCTGAAGCTTTCTTT.

The rearrangement links TRBV4-2 to TRBJ1-3, with 8 bases identical to TRBD1. CDR1 and CDR2 (germline): LGHNA, YNFKEQ. CDR3 length: 17 residues. J was trimmed by 2 bases and V by 1 base; bases with no gene match: 7. CDR3 sequence (DNA): TGTGCCAGCAGCCAAGTACGCCAGGGGGCGACTGGAAACACCATATATTTT. Translating gives CASSQVRQGATGNTIYF.

This clone was found once. The gene calls are TRBV5-4 and TRBJ2-7; D remains unclear. The CDR3 loop spans 11 amino acids. Germline V gene lookup returns CDR1 SGHNT and CDR2 YYREEE (reference sequence). The V end was cut by 3 bases, the J end by 3 bases, with 4 bases between. The CDR3 spells CASSSYYEQYF. The CDR3, as DNA: TGTGCCAGCAGCTCCTACTACGAGCAGTACTTC.

This clone has more than one count but fewer than ten. In DNA, the CDR3 is TGTGCCAGCAGACAGACAGTAGGAAACACCATATATTTT. This codes for CASRQTVGNTIYF. The rearrangement uses TRBV12-3 or TRBV12-4 and TRBJ1-3; D is perhaps TRBD1 (5 bases). Trimming shortened V by 6 bases and J by 4 bases, and 10 bases separated the two germline ends. CDR3 length: 13 residues.

The chain uses TRBV15 and TRBJ2-7; 8 nucleotides agree with TRBD1. V lost 0 bases to trimming and J lost 5 bases; unmatched junction nucleotides: 0. CDR3 size: 13 residues. Germline V gene data show CDR1 as LNHNV and CDR2 as YYDKDF (reference sequence). CDR3 sequence (DNA): TGTGCCACCAGCAGAGACAGGGGGCACGAGCAGTACTTC. Its translation: CATSRDRGHEQYF.

The rearrangement uses TRBV6-1 and TRBJ2-6, with TRBD2 identical over 7 bases. V shed 4 bases, J shed 1 base, and the junction held 7 bases outside the gene matches. Looked up from germline, CDR1 is MNHNS and CDR2 is SASEGT. The length of the CDR3 is 17 residues. The CDR3 nucleotides are TGTGCCAGCAGTGTACGGGACTACGGTTCTGGGGCCAACGTCCTGACTTTC. Translated: CASSVRDYGSGANVLTF.

This sequence joins TRBV5-4 and TRBJ1-2; TRBD1 is a possible D gene (5 bases). Germline V gene data show CDR1 as SGHNT and CDR2 as YYREEE (reference sequence). This CDR3 contains 15 residues. Between the trimmed V and J ends, which lost 2 bases and 2 bases, there was a span of 13 bases. For the CDR3, the DNA is TGTGCCAGCAGCTTACCCCAAAGGGGCAACTATGGCTACACCTTC. Amino acids: CASSLPQRGNYGYTF.

This clone has a handful of counts. The same CDR3 can be traced to other DNA sequences in this sample. The chain carries TRBV18 and TRBJ1-5, with 7 bases matching TRBD1. Germline CDR1 is KGHSH and CDR2 is LQKENI. This CDR3 spans 13 amino acids. V trimming: 5 bases; J trimming: 3 bases; junction bases outside the gene matches: 1. In DNA form, the CDR3 reads TGTGCCAGCTCAGGACAGGACAATCAGCCCCAGCATTTT. Its translation is CASSGQDNQPQHF.